Below, 5 T cell receptor beta chains from the same sample are listed, as sequenced in a study of blood T cells in healthy people across ages. It was with a sample-barcoded 5' primer and a J-beta primer mix that a second PCR of roughly 7 to 12 cycles was run. TCRdb processed the 5' RACE reads anew with MiXCR; each CDR3 protein has one entry. The table has more than 800,000 distinct CDR3 sequences, around 43% seen once; the top ten hold approximately 17%. The source material was blood. The receptor source for this set is an older woman in good health.

Ten or more counts support this clonotype. The CDR3 region has the DNA TGTGCCAGCAGCCAAGGGGGACGACCAGGGCCTAAAAACATTCAGTACTTC. It translates to CASSQGGRPGPKNIQYF. This sequence joins TRBV14 and TRBJ2-4; tentatively, D is TRBD1 or TRBD2 (5 bases each). CDR1 is SGHDN, CDR2 FVKESK, per germline. Trimming removed 1 base at V and 4 bases at J, with 17 bases between. This CDR3 has 17 amino acids.

This chain connects TRBV11-2 to TRBJ2-5; 10 positions match TRBD2. Germline CDR1 and CDR2: SGHAT and FQNNGV. The J segment lost 12 bases and the V segment lost 2 bases, leaving 15 bases of the junction unmatched. This CDR3 is 16 amino acids long. In DNA, the CDR3 is TGTGCCAGCAGCTTACAACTAGCGGGACCCGAAGGAGGGGAGTACTTC. Amino acids: CASSLQLAGPEGGEYF.

Only a few counts were recorded for this clonotype. This chain uses TRBV29-1 with TRBJ2-1, with 7 bases fitting TRBD2. V gave up 3 bases and J gave up 0 bases; unmatched junction bases: 5. This CDR3 has 15 residues. In germline, CDR1 is SQVTM, CDR2 ANQGSEA. CDR3 sequence reads: CSVDVGTTSYNEQFF. The CDR3 coding sequence is TGCAGCGTTGACGTTGGGACTACCTCCTACAATGAGCAGTTCTTC.

This clonotype was detected a few times. A much larger clone lies a single base off, so this may be a read error. The chain employs TRBV27 and TRBJ2-1; 8 bases are a match to TRBD2. Germline CDR1 is MNHEY and CDR2 is SMNVEV (reference sequence). Trimming took 1 base from V and 0 from J; bases not matched to a gene: 5. The CDR3 loop spans 17 amino acids. This CDR3 reads CASSLFGGGPSYNEQFF. The CDR3 region has the DNA TGTGCCAGCAGTTTATTCGGCGGGGGGCCCTCCTACAATGAGCAGTTCTTC.

This chain connects TRBV9 to TRBJ2-1, with 9 nucleotides matching TRBD1. The CDR3 loop spans 16 amino acids. J lost 3 bases, V lost 3 bases, and 7 bases had no gene match. Per the germline V gene, CDR1 is SGDLS and CDR2 is YYNGEE. CDR3: CASSAEGDRVYNEQFF. CDR3 DNA: TGTGCCAGCAGCGCGGAGGGGGACAGGGTCTACAATGAGCAGTTCTTC.